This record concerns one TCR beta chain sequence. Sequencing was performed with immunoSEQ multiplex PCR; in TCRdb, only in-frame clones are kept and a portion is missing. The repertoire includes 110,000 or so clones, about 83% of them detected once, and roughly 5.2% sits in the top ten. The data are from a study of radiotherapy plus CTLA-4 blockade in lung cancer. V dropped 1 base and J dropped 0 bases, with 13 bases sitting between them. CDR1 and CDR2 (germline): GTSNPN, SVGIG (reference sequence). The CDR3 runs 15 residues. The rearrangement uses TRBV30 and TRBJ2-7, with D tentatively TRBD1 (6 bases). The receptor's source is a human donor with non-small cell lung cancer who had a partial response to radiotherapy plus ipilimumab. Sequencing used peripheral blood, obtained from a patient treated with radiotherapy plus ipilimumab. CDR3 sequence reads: CAWSAADSFSYEQYF. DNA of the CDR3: TGTGCCTGGAGTGCCGCGGACAGTTTCTCCTACGAGCAGTACTTC.